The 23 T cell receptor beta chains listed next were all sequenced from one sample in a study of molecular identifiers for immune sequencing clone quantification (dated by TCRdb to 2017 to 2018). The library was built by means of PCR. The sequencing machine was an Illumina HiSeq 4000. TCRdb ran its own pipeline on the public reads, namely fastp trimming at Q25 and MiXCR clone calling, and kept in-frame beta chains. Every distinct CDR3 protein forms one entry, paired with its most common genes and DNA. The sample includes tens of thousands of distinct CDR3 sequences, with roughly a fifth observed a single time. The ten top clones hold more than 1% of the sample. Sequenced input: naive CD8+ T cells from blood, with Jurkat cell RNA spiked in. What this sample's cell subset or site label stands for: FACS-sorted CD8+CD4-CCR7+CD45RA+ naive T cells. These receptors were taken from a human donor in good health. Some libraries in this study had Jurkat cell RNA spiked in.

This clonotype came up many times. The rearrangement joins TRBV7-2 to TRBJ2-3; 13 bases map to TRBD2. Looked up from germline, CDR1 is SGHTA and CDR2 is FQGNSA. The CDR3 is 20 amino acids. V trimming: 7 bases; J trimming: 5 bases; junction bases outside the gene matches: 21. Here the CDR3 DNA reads TGTGCCAGCAACCTACCTAGACTAGCGGGAGGCCCCCACACAAGAGATACGCAGTATTTT. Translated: CASNLPRLAGGPHTRDTQYF.

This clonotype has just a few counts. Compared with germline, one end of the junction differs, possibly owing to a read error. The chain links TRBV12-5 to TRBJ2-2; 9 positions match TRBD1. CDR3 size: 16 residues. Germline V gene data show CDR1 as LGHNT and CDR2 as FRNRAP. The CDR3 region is CASGTFGDRVSGGLFF. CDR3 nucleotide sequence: TGTGCTAGTGGTACCTTTGGGGACAGGGTATCCGGGGGGCTGTTTTTT.

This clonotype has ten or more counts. The CDR3 here is CASSWDLNQPQHF. CDR3 coding DNA: TGCGCCAGCAGTTGGGACTTGAATCAGCCCCAGCATTTT. The chain is built from TRBV4-1 and TRBJ1-5, with TRBD1 as a possible D gene (5 bases). There are 13 residues in the CDR3. V was shortened by 6 bases and J by 4 bases, with 10 bases between the two germline ends. Germline V CDR1 and CDR2: MGHRA, YSYEKL.

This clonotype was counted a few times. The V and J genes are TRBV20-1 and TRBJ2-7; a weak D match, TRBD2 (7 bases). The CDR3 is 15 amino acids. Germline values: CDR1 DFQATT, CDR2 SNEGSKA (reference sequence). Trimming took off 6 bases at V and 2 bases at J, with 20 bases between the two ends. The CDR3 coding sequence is TGCAGTGCCGACGCCGAGGGGGGGGGGGCCTACGAGCAGTACTTC. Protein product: CSADAEGGGAYEQYF.

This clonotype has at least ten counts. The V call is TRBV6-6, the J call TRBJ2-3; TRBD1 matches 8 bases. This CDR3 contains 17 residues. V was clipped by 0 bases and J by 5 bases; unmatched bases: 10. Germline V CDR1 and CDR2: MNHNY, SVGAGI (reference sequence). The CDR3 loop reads CASSYSRTGYDLDTQYF. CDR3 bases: TGTGCCAGCAGTTACTCGCGGACAGGGTATGATTTAGATACGCAGTATTTT.

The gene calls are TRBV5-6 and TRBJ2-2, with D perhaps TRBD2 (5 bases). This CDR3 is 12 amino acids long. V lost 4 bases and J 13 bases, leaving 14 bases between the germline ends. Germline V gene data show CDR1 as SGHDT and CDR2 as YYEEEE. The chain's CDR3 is CASSAGPVALFF. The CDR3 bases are TGTGCCAGCAGCGCGGGCCCTGTGGCGCTGTTTTTT. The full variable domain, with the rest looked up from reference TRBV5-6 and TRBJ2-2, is DAGVTQSPTHLIKTRGQQVTLRCSPKSGHDTVSWYQQALGQGPQFIFQYYEEEERQRGNFPDRFSGHQFPNYSSELNVNALLLGDSALYLCASSAGPVALFFGEGSRLTVL.

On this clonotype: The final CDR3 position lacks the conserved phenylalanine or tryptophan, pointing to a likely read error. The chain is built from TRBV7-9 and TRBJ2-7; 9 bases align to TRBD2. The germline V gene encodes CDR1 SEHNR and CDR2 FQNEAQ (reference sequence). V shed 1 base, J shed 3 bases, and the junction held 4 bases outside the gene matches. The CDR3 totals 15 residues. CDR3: CASSLDPSGIYEQYL. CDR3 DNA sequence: TGTGCCAGCAGCTTAGACCCTAGCGGGATCTACGAGCAGTACCTC.

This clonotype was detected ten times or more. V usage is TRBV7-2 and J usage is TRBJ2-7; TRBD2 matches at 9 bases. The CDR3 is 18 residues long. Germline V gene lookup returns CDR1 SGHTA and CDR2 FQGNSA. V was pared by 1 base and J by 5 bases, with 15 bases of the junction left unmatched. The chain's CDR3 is CASSLGLNPLAGFDEQYF. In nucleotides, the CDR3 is TGTGCCAGCAGCTTAGGTCTTAACCCGCTAGCGGGGTTTGACGAGCAGTACTTC.

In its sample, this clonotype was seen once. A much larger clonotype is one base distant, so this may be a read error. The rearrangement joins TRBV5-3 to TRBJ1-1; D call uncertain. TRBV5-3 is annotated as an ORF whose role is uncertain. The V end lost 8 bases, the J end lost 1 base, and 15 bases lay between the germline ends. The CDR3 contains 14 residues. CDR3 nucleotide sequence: TGTGCCAGCAACTTGTACAGTTCGAACACTGAAGCTTTCTTT. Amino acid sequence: CASNLYSSNTEAFF.

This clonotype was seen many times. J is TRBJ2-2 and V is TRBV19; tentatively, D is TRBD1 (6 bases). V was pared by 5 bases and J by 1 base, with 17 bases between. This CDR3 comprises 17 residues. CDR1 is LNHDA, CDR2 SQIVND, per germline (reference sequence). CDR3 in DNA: TGTGCCAGTAGTGTACTAAGGGGACACAAGAACACCGGGGAGCTGTTTTTT. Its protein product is CASSVLRGHKNTGELFF.

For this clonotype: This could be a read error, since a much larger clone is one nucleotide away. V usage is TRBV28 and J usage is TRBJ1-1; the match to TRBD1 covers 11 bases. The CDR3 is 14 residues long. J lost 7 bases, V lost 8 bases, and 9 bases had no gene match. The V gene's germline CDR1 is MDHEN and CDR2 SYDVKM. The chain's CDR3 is CASGPGQGAHEAFF. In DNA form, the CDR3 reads TGTGCCAGCGGCCCAGGACAGGGGGCGCATGAAGCTTTCTTT.

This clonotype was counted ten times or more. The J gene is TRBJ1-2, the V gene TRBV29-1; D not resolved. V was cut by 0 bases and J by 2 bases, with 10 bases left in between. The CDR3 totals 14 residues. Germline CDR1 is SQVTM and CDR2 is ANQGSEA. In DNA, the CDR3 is TGCAGCGTTGAAGATCCAGAAGCAAACTATGGCTACACCTTC. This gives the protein CSVEDPEANYGYTF.

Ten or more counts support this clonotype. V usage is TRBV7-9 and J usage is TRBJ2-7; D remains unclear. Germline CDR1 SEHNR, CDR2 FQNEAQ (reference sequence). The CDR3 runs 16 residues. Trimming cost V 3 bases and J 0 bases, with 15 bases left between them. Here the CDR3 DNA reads TGTGCCAGCAGCTTTGGATTTGCGGTTAGCTCCTACGAGCAGTACTTC. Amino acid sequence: CASSFGFAVSSYEQYF.

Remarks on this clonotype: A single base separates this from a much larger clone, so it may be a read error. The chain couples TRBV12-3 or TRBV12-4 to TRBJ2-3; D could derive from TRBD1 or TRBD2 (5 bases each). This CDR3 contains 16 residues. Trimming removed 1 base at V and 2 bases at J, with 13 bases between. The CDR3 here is CASSLDTGRSTDTQYF. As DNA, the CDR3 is TGTGCCAGCAGTTTAGATACGGGGCGCTCCACAGATACGCAGTATTTT.

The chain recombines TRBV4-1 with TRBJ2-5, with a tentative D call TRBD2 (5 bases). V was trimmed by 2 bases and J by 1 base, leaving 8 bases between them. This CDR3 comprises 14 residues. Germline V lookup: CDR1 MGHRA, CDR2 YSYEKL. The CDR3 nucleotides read TGCGCCAGCAGCCAAAGCGGTGGCCAAGAGACCCAGTACTTC. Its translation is CASSQSGGQETQYF.

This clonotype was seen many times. CDR3 residues: CSASQTLAGGEEQYF. In DNA, the CDR3 is TGCAGTGCTAGTCAAACACTAGCGGGAGGGGAGGAGCAGTACTTC. The V and J genes are TRBV20-1 and TRBJ2-7, with 13 bases identical to TRBD2. With V trimmed by 3 bases and J by 7 bases, 9 bases remained unmatched. The CDR3 sequence is 15 residues long. CDR1 and CDR2 (germline): DFQATT, SNEGSKA (reference sequence).

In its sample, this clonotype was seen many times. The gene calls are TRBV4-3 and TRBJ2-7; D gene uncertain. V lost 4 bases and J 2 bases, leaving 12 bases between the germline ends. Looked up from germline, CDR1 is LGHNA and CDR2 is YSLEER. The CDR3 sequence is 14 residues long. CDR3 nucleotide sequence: TGCGCCAGCAGCCCCTTCGGTCAGACCTACGAGCAGTACTTC. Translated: CASSPFGQTYEQYF.

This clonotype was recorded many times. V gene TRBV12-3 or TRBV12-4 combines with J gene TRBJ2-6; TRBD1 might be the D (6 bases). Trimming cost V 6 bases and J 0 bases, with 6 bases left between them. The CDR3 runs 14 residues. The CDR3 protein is CASRTGSGANVLTF. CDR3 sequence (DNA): TGTGCCAGCAGGACAGGCTCTGGGGCCAACGTCCTGACTTTC.

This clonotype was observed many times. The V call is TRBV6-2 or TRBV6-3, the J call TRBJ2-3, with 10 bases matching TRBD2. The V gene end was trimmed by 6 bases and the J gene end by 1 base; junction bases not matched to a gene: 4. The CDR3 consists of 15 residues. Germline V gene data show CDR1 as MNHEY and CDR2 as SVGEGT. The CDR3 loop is CASSPGTSGTDTQYF. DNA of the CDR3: TGTGCCAGCAGCCCCGGGACTAGCGGCACAGATACGCAGTATTTT.

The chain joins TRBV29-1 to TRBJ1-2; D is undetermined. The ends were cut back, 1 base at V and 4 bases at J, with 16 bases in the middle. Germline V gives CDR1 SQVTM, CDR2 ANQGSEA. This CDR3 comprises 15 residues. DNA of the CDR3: TGCAGCGTTGAAGCGGGTGGCAGTGGTACCTATGGCTACACCTTC. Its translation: CSVEAGGSGTYGYTF. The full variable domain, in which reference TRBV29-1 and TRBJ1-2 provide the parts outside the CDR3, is SAVISQKPSRDICQRGTSLTIQCQVDSQVTMMFWYRQQPGQSLTLIATANQGSEATYESGFVIDKFPISRPNLTFSTLTVSNMSPEDSSIYLCSVEAGGSGTYGYTFGSGTRLTVV.

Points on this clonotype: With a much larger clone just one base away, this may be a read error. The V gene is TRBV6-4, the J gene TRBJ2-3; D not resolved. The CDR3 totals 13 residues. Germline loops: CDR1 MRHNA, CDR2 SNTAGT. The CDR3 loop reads CTSSEVPTDTQYF. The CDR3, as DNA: TGTACCAGCAGTGAAGTCCCCACAGATACGCAGTATTTT.

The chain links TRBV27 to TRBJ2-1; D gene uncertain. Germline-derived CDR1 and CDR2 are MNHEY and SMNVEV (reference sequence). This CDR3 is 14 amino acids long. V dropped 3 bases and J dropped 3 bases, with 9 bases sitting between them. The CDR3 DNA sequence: TGTGCCAGCAGTTTCACGGTTAGCTACAATGAGCAGTTCTTC. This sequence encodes CASSFTVSYNEQFF.

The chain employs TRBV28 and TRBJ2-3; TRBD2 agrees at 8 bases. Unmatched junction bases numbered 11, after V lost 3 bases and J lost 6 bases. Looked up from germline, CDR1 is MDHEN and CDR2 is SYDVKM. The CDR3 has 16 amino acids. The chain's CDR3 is CASSLELAADTDTQYF. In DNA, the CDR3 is TGTGCCAGCAGTTTGGAACTAGCGGCAGACACGGATACGCAGTATTTT.